One T cell receptor (beta chain) is described in this entry. Its target is unknown. Measured with immunoSEQ multiplex PCR; TCRdb has only the in-frame clones, and not every one. The repertoire consists of around 750,000 clones, with 74% occurring once and the leading ten covering approximately 1.8%. CDR1 is SGHTA, CDR2 FQGNSA, per germline. The V end lost 3 bases, the J end lost 3 bases, and 8 bases lay between the germline ends. This CDR3 has 14 residues. The source of the sample is a study of shared clonotypes between healthy human individuals. Study-wide results and caveats: Measured sharing among donors was expected to vary with sequencing depth.

The sequence was obtained from a woman younger than 45 in good health. The sample comprised memory CD4+ T cells sorted from blood. Subset of the sample: CD45RA-negative fraction. The rearrangement links TRBV7-2 to TRBJ1-4, with D hard to call. The CDR3 coding sequence is TGTGCCAGCAGCTTCGGGTTTTCTAATGAAAAACTGTTTTTT. It is translated as CASSFGFSNEKLFF.